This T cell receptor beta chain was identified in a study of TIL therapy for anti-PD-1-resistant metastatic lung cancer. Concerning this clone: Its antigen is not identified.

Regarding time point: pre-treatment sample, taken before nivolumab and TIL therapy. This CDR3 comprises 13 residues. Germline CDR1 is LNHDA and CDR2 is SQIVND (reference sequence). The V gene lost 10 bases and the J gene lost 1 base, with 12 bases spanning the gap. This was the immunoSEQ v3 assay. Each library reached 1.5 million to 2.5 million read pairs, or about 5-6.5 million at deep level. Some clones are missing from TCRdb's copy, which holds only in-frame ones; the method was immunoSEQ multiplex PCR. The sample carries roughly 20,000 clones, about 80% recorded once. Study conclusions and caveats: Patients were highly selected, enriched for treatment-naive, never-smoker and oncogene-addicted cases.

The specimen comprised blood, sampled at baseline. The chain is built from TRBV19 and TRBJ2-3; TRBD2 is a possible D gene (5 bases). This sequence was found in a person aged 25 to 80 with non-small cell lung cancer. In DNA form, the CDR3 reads TGTGCCACGACTATAAGCGGCACAGATACGCAGTATTTT. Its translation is CATTISGTDTQYF.